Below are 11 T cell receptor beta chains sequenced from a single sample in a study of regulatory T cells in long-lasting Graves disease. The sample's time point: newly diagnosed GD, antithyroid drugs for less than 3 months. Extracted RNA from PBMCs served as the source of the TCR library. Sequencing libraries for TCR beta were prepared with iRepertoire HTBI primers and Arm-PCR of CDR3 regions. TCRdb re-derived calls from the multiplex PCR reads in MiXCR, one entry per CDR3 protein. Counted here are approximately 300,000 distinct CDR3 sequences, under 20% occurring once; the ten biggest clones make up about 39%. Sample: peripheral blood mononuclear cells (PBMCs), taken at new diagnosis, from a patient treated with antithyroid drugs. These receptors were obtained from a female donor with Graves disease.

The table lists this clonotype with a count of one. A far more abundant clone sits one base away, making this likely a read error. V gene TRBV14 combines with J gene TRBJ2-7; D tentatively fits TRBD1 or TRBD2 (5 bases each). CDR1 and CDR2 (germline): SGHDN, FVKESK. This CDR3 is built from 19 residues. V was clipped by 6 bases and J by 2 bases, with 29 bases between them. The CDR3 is CASSSNRGRFTPEPYEQYF. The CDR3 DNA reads TGTGCCAGCAGTTCAAACCGGGGCAGGTTTACACCCGAACCCTACGAGCAGTACTTC.

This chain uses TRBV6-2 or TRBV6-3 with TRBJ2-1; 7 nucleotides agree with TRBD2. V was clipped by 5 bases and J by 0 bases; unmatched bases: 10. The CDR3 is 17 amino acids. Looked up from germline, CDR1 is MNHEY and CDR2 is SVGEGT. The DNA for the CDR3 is TGTGCCAGCAGTCGCCGACTAGCCCTTAGCTCCTACAATGAGCAGTTCTTC. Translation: CASSRRLALSSYNEQFF.

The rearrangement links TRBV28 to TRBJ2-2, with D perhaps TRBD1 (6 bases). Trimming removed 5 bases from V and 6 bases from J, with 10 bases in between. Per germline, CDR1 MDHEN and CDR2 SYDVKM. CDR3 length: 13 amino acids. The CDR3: CASSQQGSGELFF. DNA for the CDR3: TGTGCCAGCAGTCAACAGGGCTCCGGGGAGCTGTTTTTT.

The CDR3 here is CASRIGLRSNQPQHF. The CDR3 coding sequence is TGTGCCAGCAGGATTGGACTGAGGAGCAATCAGCCCCAGCATTTT. The rearrangement joins TRBV2 to TRBJ1-5; no definite D call. The ends were cut back, 6 bases at V and 1 base at J, with 13 bases in the middle. The V gene's germline CDR1 is SNHLY and CDR2 FYNNEI. CDR3 length equals 15 residues.

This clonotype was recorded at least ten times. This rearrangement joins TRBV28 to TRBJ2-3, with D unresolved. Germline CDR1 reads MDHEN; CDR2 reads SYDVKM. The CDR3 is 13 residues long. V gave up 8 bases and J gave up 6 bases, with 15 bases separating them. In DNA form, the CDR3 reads TGTGCCAGCTCACTCCTTTTGGGGGATACGCAGTATTTT. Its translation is CASSLLLGDTQYF.

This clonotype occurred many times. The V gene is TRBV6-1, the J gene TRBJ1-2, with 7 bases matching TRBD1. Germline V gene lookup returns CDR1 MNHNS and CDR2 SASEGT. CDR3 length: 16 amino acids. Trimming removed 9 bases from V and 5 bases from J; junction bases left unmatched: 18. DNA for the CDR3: TGTGCCAGAACTCCGGACAGGAGAACCTCTAGTTATGGCTACACCTTC. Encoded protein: CARTPDRRTSSYGYTF.

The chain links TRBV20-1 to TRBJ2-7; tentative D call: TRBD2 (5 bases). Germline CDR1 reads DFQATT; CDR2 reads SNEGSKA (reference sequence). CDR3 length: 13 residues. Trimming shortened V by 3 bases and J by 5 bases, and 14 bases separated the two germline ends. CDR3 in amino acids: CSASDAGVHEQYF. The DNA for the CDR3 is TGCAGTGCTAGTGATGCGGGTGTCCACGAGCAGTACTTC.

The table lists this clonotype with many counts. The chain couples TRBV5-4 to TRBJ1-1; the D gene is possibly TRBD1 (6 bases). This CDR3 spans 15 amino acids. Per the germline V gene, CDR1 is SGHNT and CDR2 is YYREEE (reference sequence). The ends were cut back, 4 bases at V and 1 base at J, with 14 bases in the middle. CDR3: CASSRDIGSNTEAFF. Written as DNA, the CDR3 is TGTGCCAGCAGCAGGGACATAGGATCGAACACTGAAGCTTTCTTT. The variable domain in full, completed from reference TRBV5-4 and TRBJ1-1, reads ETGVTQSPTHLIKTRGQQVTLRCSSQSGHNTVSWYQQALGQGPQFIFQYYREEENGRGNFPPRFSGLQFPNYSSELNVNALELDDSALYLCASSRDIGSNTEAFFGQGTRLTVV.

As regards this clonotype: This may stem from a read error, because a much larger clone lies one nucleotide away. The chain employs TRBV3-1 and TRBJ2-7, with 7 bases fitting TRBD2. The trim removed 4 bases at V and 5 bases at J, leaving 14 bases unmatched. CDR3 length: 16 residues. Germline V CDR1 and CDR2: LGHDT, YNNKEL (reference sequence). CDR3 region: CASSPGLVGVFHEQYF. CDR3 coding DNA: TGTGCCAGCAGCCCCGGACTAGTGGGAGTATTCCACGAGCAGTACTTC.

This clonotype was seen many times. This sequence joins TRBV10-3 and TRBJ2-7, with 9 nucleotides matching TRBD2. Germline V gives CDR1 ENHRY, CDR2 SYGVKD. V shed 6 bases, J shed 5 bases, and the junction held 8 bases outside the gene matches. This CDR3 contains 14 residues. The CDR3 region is CAISEPLAGDEQYF. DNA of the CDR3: TGTGCCATCAGCGAACCTTTAGCGGGAGACGAGCAGTACTTC.

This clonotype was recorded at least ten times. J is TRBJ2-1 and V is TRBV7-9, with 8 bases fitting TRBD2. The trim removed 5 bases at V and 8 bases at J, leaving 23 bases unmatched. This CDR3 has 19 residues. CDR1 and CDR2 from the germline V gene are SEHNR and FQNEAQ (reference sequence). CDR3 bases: TGTGCCAGCAGCCCGGGCCTTACCCTTAGCGGGGACGGGCGGGATGAGCAGTTCTTC. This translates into CASSPGLTLSGDGRDEQFF.